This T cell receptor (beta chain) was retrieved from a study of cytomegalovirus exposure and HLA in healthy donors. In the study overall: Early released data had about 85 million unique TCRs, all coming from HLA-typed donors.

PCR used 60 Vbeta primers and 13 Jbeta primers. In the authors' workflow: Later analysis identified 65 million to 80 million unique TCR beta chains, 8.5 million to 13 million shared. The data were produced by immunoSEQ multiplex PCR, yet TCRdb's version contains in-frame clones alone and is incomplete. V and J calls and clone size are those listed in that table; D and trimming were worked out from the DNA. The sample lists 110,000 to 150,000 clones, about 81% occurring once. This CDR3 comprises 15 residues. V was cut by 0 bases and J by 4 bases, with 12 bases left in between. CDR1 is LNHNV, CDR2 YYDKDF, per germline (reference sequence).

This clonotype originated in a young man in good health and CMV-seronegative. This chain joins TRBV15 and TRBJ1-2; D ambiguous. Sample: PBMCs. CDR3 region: CATSRDPSRSYGYTF. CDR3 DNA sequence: TGTGCCACCAGCAGAGATCCTTCCAGATCCTATGGCTACACCTTC.